Presented here are 27 T cell receptor beta chains from one specimen sequenced in a study of T cells after yellow fever vaccination. MiXCR was run by TCRdb on the 5' RACE reads, yielding one entry per CDR3 protein. This table has some 300,000 distinct CDR3 sequences, 7% to 9% appearing once. Sample: PBMCs, taken roughly 46 days after the first yellow fever vaccination. The receptors derive from a man aged 18-30 years who received the YFV17D yellow fever vaccine.

This clonotype has at least ten counts. This chain uses TRBV5-6 with TRBJ2-2, with 10 positions matching TRBD1. The V gene's germline CDR1 is SGHDT and CDR2 YYEEEE. CDR3 length equals 14 residues. The V segment lost 4 bases and the J segment 6 bases; nucleotides outside the gene matches: 3. DNA for the CDR3: TGTGCCAGCAGCACTGGACAGGGGGCCGGGGAGCTGTTTTTT. Translation: CASSTGQGAGELFF. The entire variable domain, with the rest obtained from reference TRBV5-6 and TRBJ2-2, is as follows: DAGVTQSPTHLIKTRGQQVTLRCSPKSGHDTVSWYQQALGQGPQFIFQYYEEEERQRGNFPDRFSGHQFPNYSSELNVNALLLGDSALYLCASSTGQGAGELFFGEGSRLTVL.

The CDR3 DNA is TGTGCCATCAGTGAGGAAGGGGCTAACTATGGCTACACCTTC. Protein sequence: CAISEEGANYGYTF. The V and J genes are TRBV10-3 and TRBJ1-2; a possible D gene is TRBD1 (5 bases). Per the germline V gene, CDR1 is ENHRY and CDR2 is SYGVKD. The CDR3 spans 14 residues. V dropped 2 bases and J dropped 0 bases, with 7 bases sitting between them.

The table lists this clonotype with many counts. The V and J genes are TRBV6-4 and TRBJ2-2, with D possibly TRBD1 on 6 matching bases. V lost 6 bases, J lost 5 bases, and 13 bases lay in between. This CDR3 has 14 residues. Germline V gene lookup returns CDR1 MRHNA and CDR2 SNTAGT. The CDR3 region is CASSLGQSTGELFF. As DNA, the CDR3 is TGTGCCAGCAGCCTCGGACAGTCAACCGGGGAGCTGTTTTTT.

This clonotype was counted between two and nine times. This sequence joins TRBV7-8 and TRBJ2-5; no reliable D call. The CDR3 runs to 13 residues. Per the germline V gene, CDR1 is SGHVS and CDR2 is FQNEAQ. The V end lost 7 bases, the J end lost 7 bases, and 16 bases lay between the germline ends. The CDR3 spells CASTPVRRTTQYF. CDR3 bases: TGTGCCAGCACCCCCGTCCGCCGGACGACCCAGTACTTC.

The chain uses TRBV5-1 and TRBJ1-2; D gene unclear. Trimming removed 0 bases at V and 4 bases at J, with 13 bases between. CDR3 size: 15 residues. Germline assignment: CDR1 SGHRS and CDR2 YFSETQ. The chain's CDR3 is CASSLALQETYGYTF. The CDR3 region has the DNA TGCGCCAGCAGCTTGGCCCTCCAGGAGACCTATGGCTACACCTTC.

The chain combines TRBV10-3 with TRBJ1-6; D is ambiguous. The V and J ends lost 0 bases and 6 bases respectively, with 9 bases between them. The germline V gene encodes CDR1 ENHRY and CDR2 SYGVKD. This CDR3 is 15 amino acids long. The CDR3 DNA reads as TGTGCCATCAGTGAGTCAGGGAATGTTAATTCACCCCTCCACTTT. Encoded protein: CAISESGNVNSPLHF.

This clonotype was found a few times. Without the conserved terminal phenylalanine or tryptophan, this CDR3 likely stems from a read error. It is unclear where the CDR3 begins or ends on the DNA, so no DNA is shown, and the CDR3 is as TCRdb lists it. J is TRBJ1-1 and V is TRBV5-8; the table gives TRBD1 as D, unverified against the DNA. The CDR3 is 11 residues long, counting both termini. The germline V gene has CDR1 SGHTS and CDR2 YDEGEE. The CDR3 loop is CASSLPWASDI.

This chain connects TRBV18 to TRBJ2-5, with D possibly TRBD1 on 6 matching bases. The CDR3 runs 16 residues. The ends were cut back, 4 bases at V and 0 bases at J, with 15 bases in the middle. CDR1 and CDR2 from the germline V gene are KGHSH and LQKENI. CDR3 region: CASSQTGFSYQETQYF. CDR3 DNA sequence: TGTGCCAGCTCACAAACAGGGTTTTCGTACCAAGAGACCCAGTACTTC.

This clonotype has only a few counts. This chain uses TRBV20-1 with TRBJ1-5, with D possibly being TRBD1 (5 bases). CDR1 is DFQATT, CDR2 SNEGSKA, per germline (reference sequence). This CDR3 is 12 amino acids long. This CDR3 reads CSAAGLRQPQHF. CDR3 nucleotide sequence: TGCAGCGCGGCGGGGCTTCGGCAGCCCCAGCATTTT.

Ten or more counts support this clonotype. V is TRBV5-1 and J is TRBJ2-7; 9 nucleotides line up with TRBD2. Trimming cost V 0 bases and J 5 bases; bases outside gene matches: 6. CDR3 length: 15 residues. Germline V gene lookup returns CDR1 SGHRS and CDR2 YFSETQ. The CDR3 here is CASSLGLAGINEQYF. Written as DNA, the CDR3 is TGCGCCAGCAGCTTGGGGCTAGCGGGGATCAACGAGCAGTACTTC.

This clonotype was picked up a small number of times. The chain is built from TRBV19 and TRBJ1-1; D is unclear. CDR1 and CDR2 from the germline V gene are LNHDA and SQIVND (reference sequence). Trimming left V 3 bases short and J 7 bases short, with 12 bases between. This CDR3 is built from 13 residues. The CDR3: CASSITSALEAFF. The CDR3, as DNA: TGTGCCAGTAGTATTACTTCGGCTCTTGAAGCTTTCTTT.

The J gene is TRBJ2-1, the V gene TRBV6-4; D ambiguous. Germline values: CDR1 MRHNA, CDR2 SNTAGT. This CDR3 has 13 residues. V gave up 0 bases and J gave up 7 bases, with 7 bases separating them. CDR3 region: CASSDSLLNEQFF. In nucleotides, the CDR3 is TGTGCCAGCAGTGACTCGTTGCTAAATGAGCAGTTCTTC.

The chain uses TRBV5-1 and TRBJ2-2; 12 nucleotides align to TRBD2. In germline, CDR1 is SGHRS, CDR2 YFSETQ. The trim removed 1 base at V and 1 base at J, leaving 2 bases unmatched. This CDR3 is built from 17 residues. This CDR3 reads CASSLTSGGKNTGELFF. For the CDR3, the DNA is TGCGCCAGCAGCTTGACTAGCGGGGGGAAGAACACCGGGGAGCTGTTTTTT.

This clonotype was seen more than once but under ten times. The chain links TRBV20-1 to TRBJ2-3; D not resolved. In germline, CDR1 is DFQATT, CDR2 SNEGSKA (reference sequence). This CDR3 contains 11 residues. With 3 bases removed from V and 6 bases from J, the gap between germline ends came to 7 bases. The CDR3 sequence: CSARLADTQYF. DNA of the CDR3: TGCAGTGCTAGGTTAGCTGATACGCAGTATTTT.

V is TRBV7-2 and J is TRBJ1-1; D ambiguous. V lost 4 bases and J 4 bases, leaving 16 bases between the germline ends. The CDR3 has 15 residues. The germline V gene has CDR1 SGHTA and CDR2 FQGNSA. DNA for the CDR3: TGTGCCAGCAGCTGGGGTTGTCCGGGGTGCACTGAAGCTTTCTTT. Amino acids: CASSWGCPGCTEAFF.

The chain is built from TRBV4-1 and TRBJ2-3; TRBD2 matches 7 bases. J lost 6 bases, V lost 1 base, and 4 bases had no gene match. The CDR3 has 14 amino acids. Germline lookup yields CDR1 MGHRA and CDR2 YSYEKL. In DNA, the CDR3 is TGCGCCAGCAGCCAAGTGACTAGCTCGGATACGCAGTATTTT. It translates to CASSQVTSSDTQYF.

The rearrangement uses TRBV11-3 and TRBJ1-1; 8 bases line up with TRBD1. With 5 bases clipped from V and 1 base from J, the junction kept 6 bases outside the gene matches. This CDR3 is 15 amino acids long. Germline V gene sequence: CDR1 SGHNT, CDR2 YENEEA. As DNA, the CDR3 is TGTGCCAGCAGCCGCGGTCAGGGGGCGAACACTGAAGCTTTCTTT. Translation gives CASSRGQGANTEAFF.

This clonotype was detected only a few times. The rearrangement uses TRBV20-1 and TRBJ1-3, with TRBD1 as a possible D gene (6 bases). Germline values: CDR1 DFQATT, CDR2 SNEGSKA (reference sequence). The CDR3 is 15 amino acids. The V end lost 0 bases, the J end lost 2 bases, and 11 bases lay between the germline ends. This CDR3 is CSARDIRGPGNTIYF. For the CDR3, the DNA is TGCAGTGCTAGAGATATTCGGGGGCCTGGAAACACCATATATTTT.

V and J are TRBV13 and TRBJ1-3; weak D call: TRBD1 (6 bases). Trimming took off 3 bases at V and 2 bases at J, with 14 bases between the two ends. Germline V gene data show CDR1 as PRHDT and CDR2 as FYEKMQ (reference sequence). The CDR3 runs 16 residues. In DNA form, the CDR3 reads TGTGCCAGCAGCTTTCGGGGGGCTCGGACTGGAAACACCATATATTTT. This gives the protein CASSFRGARTGNTIYF.

DNA for the CDR3: TGTGCCAGCAGTGAAGGCCCCGCCGGTCAGCCCCAGCATTTT. This sequence encodes CASSEGPAGQPQHF. The gene calls are TRBV2 and TRBJ1-5; no clear D. The CDR3 runs 14 residues. V was cut by 1 base and J by 6 bases, with 10 bases left in between. Per the germline V gene, CDR1 is SNHLY and CDR2 is FYNNEI.

This clonotype showed up just a few times. The V and J genes are TRBV7-2 and TRBJ2-3; TRBD2 matches 12 bases. The CDR3 contains 16 residues. J was trimmed by 2 bases and V by 6 bases; bases with no gene match: 6. Germline CDR1 and CDR2: SGHTA and FQGNSA. CDR3 protein: CASRELAGGNTDTQYF. DNA of the CDR3: TGTGCCAGCAGGGAGCTAGCGGGGGGGAACACAGATACGCAGTATTTT.

This clonotype was counted only a few times. The CDR3 loop reads CATSRGTRRYTDTQYF. For the CDR3, the DNA is TGTGCCACCAGCAGAGGGACACGGAGATACACAGATACGCAGTATTTT. The chain uses TRBV15 and TRBJ2-3; D is possibly TRBD1 (5 bases). With 1 base removed from V and 2 bases from J, the gap between germline ends came to 13 bases. Germline V gene sequence: CDR1 LNHNV, CDR2 YYDKDF (reference sequence). This CDR3 region has 16 residues.

The chain employs TRBV11-3 and TRBJ2-1; D not certain. The CDR3 is made up of 14 amino acids. CDR1 is SGHNT and CDR2 is YENEEA in the germline V gene. Trimming removed 5 bases from V and 6 bases from J, with 14 bases in between. The DNA for the CDR3 is TGTGCCAGCAGCCCCACCCCAAGCTTCAATGAGCAGTTCTTC. Residues: CASSPTPSFNEQFF.

The CDR3 DNA sequence: TGTGCCAGCTCTCAGGGGGGTAGGACTGAAGCTTTCTTT. This sequence encodes CASSQGGRTEAFF. The rearrangement uses TRBV18 and TRBJ1-1, with TRBD1 matching 7 bases. CDR3 length: 13 residues. From germline, CDR1 is KGHSH and CDR2 LQKENI. With V trimmed by 6 bases and J by 5 bases, 6 bases remained unmatched.

The gene calls are TRBV27 and TRBJ2-3; D possibly corresponds to TRBD2 (5 bases). The CDR3 covers 13 residues. Per germline, CDR1 MNHEY and CDR2 SMNVEV (reference sequence). V lost 0 bases, J lost 8 bases, and 9 bases lay in between. CDR3 in amino acids: CASSLSGVSTQYF. As DNA, the CDR3 is TGTGCCAGCAGTTTATCCGGGGTGTCTACGCAGTATTTT.

This sequence joins TRBV6-1 and TRBJ1-2, with D maybe TRBD1 (5 bases). Germline CDR1 MNHNS, CDR2 SASEGT. The CDR3 consists of 15 residues. V was shortened by 1 base and J by 7 bases, with 16 bases between the two germline ends. CDR3 in DNA: TGTGCCAGCAGTGAAGTTCCAGGGATCTTTGGTGGCTACACCTTC. It is translated as CASSEVPGIFGGYTF.

V gene TRBV30 combines with J gene TRBJ1-4; maybe TRBD1 (6 bases). Germline V gives CDR1 GTSNPN, CDR2 SVGIG (reference sequence). CDR3 length: 14 amino acids. The CDR3 is CAAGARAGGEKLFF. The DNA of the CDR3 is TGTGCGGCGGGGGCCCGGGCAGGAGGGGAAAAACTGTTTTTT.